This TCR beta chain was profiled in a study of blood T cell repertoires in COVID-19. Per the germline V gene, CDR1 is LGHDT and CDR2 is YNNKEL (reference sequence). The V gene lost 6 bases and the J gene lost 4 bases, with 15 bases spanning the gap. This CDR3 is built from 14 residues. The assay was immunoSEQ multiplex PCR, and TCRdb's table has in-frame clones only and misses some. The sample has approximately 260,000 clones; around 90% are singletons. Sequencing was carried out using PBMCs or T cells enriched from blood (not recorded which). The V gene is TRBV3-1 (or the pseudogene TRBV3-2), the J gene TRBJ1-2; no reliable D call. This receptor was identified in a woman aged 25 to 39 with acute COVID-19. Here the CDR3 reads CASSLSNSGYGYTF. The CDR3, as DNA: TGTGCCAGCAGTCTCTCCAACAGTGGCTATGGCTACACCTTC.